Here is one T cell receptor (beta chain) with its context. Its target is not known. The sample is drawn from a study of T cells in localized non-small cell lung cancer. Findings of the study overall: Patients showing higher blood T cell density tended to see longer overall survival. Turning up in adjacent lung were a median around 50 of the top 100 tumor clones. Uninvolved nearby lung showed the greatest T cell clonality, exceeding that found in tumor.

Profiled with immunoSEQ multiplex PCR; TCRdb holds only in-frame clones, not every one. The sample carries some 37,000 clones, around 84% recorded once. The sequence came from a man aged 18 to 50 with stage I lung adenocarcinoma. The starting material was peripheral blood, obtained before any cancer treatment.

CDR3 protein: CASSPLGVTGREQFF. The DNA of the CDR3 is TGTGCCAGCAGCCCTTTGGGGGTGACAGGGCGCGAGCAGTTCTTC. The chain combines TRBV5-8 with TRBJ2-1, with TRBD1 matching over 7 bases. Germline V gives CDR1 SGHTS, CDR2 YDEGEE. The V gene end was trimmed by 4 bases and the J gene end by 10 bases; junction bases not matched to a gene: 14. The CDR3 totals 15 residues.